Sequencing of this T cell receptor (beta chain) was carried out in a study of molecular identifiers for immune sequencing clone quantification. Study information: Replicate runs used RNA from roughly 21,000 or 96,000 naive CD8 cells, which was split five ways into aliquots, and four of those aliquots were then sequenced.

Germline lookup yields CDR1 PRHDT and CDR2 FYEKMQ (reference sequence). The CDR3 extends over 16 amino acids. Trimming shortened V by 1 base and J by 1 base, and 13 bases separated the two germline ends. Findings and caveats of the study: Barcodes shared by identical TCR molecules could lead to underestimated sizes of highly expanded clones. In naive cells, under 1% of molecules belonged to clones above 20 RNA copies, against over 97% in effector cells.

Libraries of bulk TCR were made by previously described methods (with listed TCR primers). TCRdb reprocessed the PCR reads with MiXCR, giving one entry per CDR3 protein. This sample yields about 330,000 distinct CDR3 sequences, of which roughly 24% are seen a single time; approximately 0.74% belongs to the top ten. Of note for this clonotype: Its antigen is undetermined.

The V call is TRBV13, the J call TRBJ1-1; tentatively, D is TRBD1 (5 bases). Sequencing was done on a sample of naive CD8+ T cells from blood, with Jurkat cell RNA spiked in. Subset indicated: FACS-sorted CD8+CD4-CCR7+CD45RA+ naive T cells. The clonotype was recovered from a human donor in good health. Some libraries in this study had Jurkat cell RNA spiked in. The CDR3 nucleotides read TGTGCCAGCAGCTTAGATCGACAGTTGGGGAACACTGAAGCTTTCTTT. The encoded protein is CASSLDRQLGNTEAFF.